This T cell receptor beta chain was sequenced for a study of control samples from healthy donors and cancer patients (dated by TCRdb to 2018 to 2020). Note on this clone: The antigen it binds to is not known. Base qualities are not at hand, and no much larger clone is one base apart.

Libraries were made using the immunoSEQ multiplex PCR assay. TCRdb took this table from immuneACCESS and kept in-frame rearrangements with V and J called. Such tables lack part of the clones; where checked against another copy, unresolved V genes explain under half of the gap, and the rest is unexplained. The sample table lists 120,000 or so clones, approximately 87% of them with a count of one. Clones ranked in the top ten supply around 3.5% of the sample. This TCR derives from a woman between 55 and 75 years old with lung cancer. Sequences were obtained from PBMCs.

The DNA sequence is as follows: TGTGCCAGCAGTTACTCGTCAGGGAGGACAGCGACCTTC. Its coded protein is CASSYSSGRTATF. The rearrangement joined TRBV6-5 to TRBJ1-2; D gene: possibly TRBD1, on 6 matching bases. Cut back by 0 bases and 14 bases, the V and J ends lie 16 bases apart. CDR1 and CDR2 are drawn from the germline V gene: MNHEY, SVGAGI. Inclusive of the bounding cysteine and phenylalanine, the CDR3 is 13 residues long. Only the CDR3 DNA stays, 39 bases, in frame from base 1.